These T cell receptor beta chains were read from a single sample in a study of OX40 agonist ivuxolimab in advanced cancers. Clones were sequenced by immunoSEQ multiplex PCR, and TCRdb holds only the in-frame ones, with some missing. The table records roughly 75,000 clones, roughly 89% of them present only once. The sample was CD4+ or CD8+ T cells sorted from blood, taken in a trial of the OX40 agonist ivuxolimab. The receptors were sampled from an adult with an advanced solid tumor such as melanoma, head and neck, liver or kidney cancer. Each CDR3 is given with its conserved first and last residue. The D gene is left open where the match is weak. Some rows mark clone size as missing; the rest say once, few, many or name a class of expanded clone.

V: TRBV5-1
D: TRBD1
J: TRBJ1-5
size: NA
CDR3: CASSRDRNQPQHF

V: TRBV11-2
D: TRBD2
J: TRBJ2-1
size: NA
CDR3: CASSLGGSGTEQFF

V: TRBV5-4
D: NA
J: TRBJ2-5
size: NA
CDR3: CASSWTIQETQYF

V: TRBV18
D: NA
J: TRBJ1-3
size: NA
CDR3: CASSPPAGYSGNTIYF

V: TRBV6-6
D: NA
J: TRBJ1-3
size: NA
CDR3: CASSYSIGNTIYF

V: TRBV10-3
D: NA
J: TRBJ1-3
size: NA
CDR3: CAISGGPGVGNTIYF

V: TRBV11-1
D: NA
J: TRBJ2-3
size: few
CDR3: CASSLASDTQYF

V: TRBV6-1
D: NA
J: TRBJ2-5
size: once
CDR3: CASSEIGAGNSWETQYF

V: TRBV4-2
D: NA
J: TRBJ1-2
size: NA
CDR3: CASSPTGGEYGYTF

V: TRBV6-5
D: NA
J: TRBJ1-4
size: NA
CDR3: CASSTKPEKLFF

V: TRBV7-3
D: NA
J: TRBJ2-3
size: NA
CDR3: CASSPTVSTDTQYF

V: TRBV30
D: NA
J: TRBJ1-6
size: NA
CDR3: CAWSEGGNSPLHF

V: TRBV11-1
D: TRBD2
J: TRBJ2-1
size: NA
CDR3: CASSSGLATYNEQFF

V: TRBV7-6
D: NA
J: TRBJ1-3
size: NA
CDR3: CASSLVGVGGNTIYF

V: TRBV18
D: NA
J: TRBJ1-6
size: NA
CDR3: CASSLPPGANSPLHF

V: TRBV6-5
D: TRBD1
J: TRBJ1-5
size: NA
CDR3: CASRSRTGSKPQHF

V: TRBV2
D: NA
J: TRBJ1-1
size: NA
CDR3: CASSFTGSNTEAFF

V: TRBV28
D: TRBD1
J: TRBJ1-2
size: NA
CDR3: CATEGDSNGYTF

V: TRBV4-2
D: NA
J: TRBJ2-3
size: NA
CDR3: CASSQGRSGDTQYF

V: TRBV6-1
D: NA
J: TRBJ1-2
size: NA
CDR3: CASSRGTNYGYTF

V: TRBV6-5
D: NA
J: TRBJ2-3
size: few
CDR3: CASRGPAEVDTQYF

V: TRBV6-6
D: NA
J: TRBJ1-4
size: NA
CDR3: CASSRDISEKLFF

V: TRBV7-9
D: NA
J: TRBJ2-5
size: NA
CDR3: CASSLARGEETQYF

V: TRBV5-1
D: NA
J: TRBJ1-2
size: few
CDR3: CASSDPGTSNYGYTF

V: TRBV11-2
D: TRBD1
J: TRBJ2-2
size: NA
CDR3: CASSFQQGTGELFF

V: TRBV5-1
D: NA
J: TRBJ2-7
size: few
CDR3: CASSLGSSYEQYF

V: TRBV30
D: NA
J: TRBJ2-2
size: NA
CDR3: CAWKRLALAGELFF

V: TRBV18
D: NA
J: TRBJ1-2
size: NA
CDR3: CASSPPQRGRYGGYTF

V: TRBV6-5
D: NA
J: TRBJ1-5
size: NA
CDR3: CASSERDDQPQHF

V: TRBV5-1
D: NA
J: TRBJ2-5
size: NA
CDR3: CASSFVVSETQYF

V: TRBV6-5
D: TRBD2
J: TRBJ2-5
size: NA
CDR3: CASSYNGGSETQYF

V: TRBV19
D: NA
J: TRBJ1-2
size: NA
CDR3: CAISIGQGRGYTF

V: TRBV28
D: TRBD1
J: TRBJ1-1
size: NA
CDR3: CASTKTGWVGEAFF

V: TRBV28
D: TRBD2
J: TRBJ2-1
size: NA
CDR3: CASSSGTSGGDYNEQFF

V: TRBV11-3
D: TRBD1
J: TRBJ2-7
size: few
CDR3: CASSLGDRSYEQYF

V: TRBV7-3
D: NA
J: TRBJ2-1
size: NA
CDR3: CASSLDRDAEQFF

V: TRBV6-5
D: NA
J: TRBJ2-5
size: NA
CDR3: CASSYLSQREETQYF

V: TRBV14
D: NA
J: TRBJ1-1
size: few
CDR3: CASSFGANTEAFF

V: TRBV10-3
D: NA
J: TRBJ1-5
size: NA
CDR3: CAISESGGKSNQPQHF

V: TRBV28
D: TRBD1
J: TRBJ2-7
size: NA
CDR3: CASTPLRGQGNSYEQYF

V: TRBV5-1
D: NA
J: TRBJ2-1
size: NA
CDR3: CASSLDSYNEQFF

V: TRBV7-2
D: NA
J: TRBJ1-5
size: NA
CDR3: CASSLPNQPQHF

V: TRBV5-4
D: TRBD1
J: TRBJ1-6
size: NA
CDR3: CASRSGTGATNSPLHF

V: TRBV15
D: NA
J: TRBJ1-2
size: once
CDR3: CATSRERNYGYTF

V: TRBV5-4
D: TRBD1
J: TRBJ1-1
size: NA
CDR3: CASSLAGTRGLTEAFF

V: TRBV15
D: TRBD1
J: TRBJ2-4
size: NA
CDR3: CATSRDRQGLAKNIQYF

V: TRBV9
D: NA
J: TRBJ2-5
size: NA
CDR3: CASSGRTGMGETQYF

V: TRBV9
D: NA
J: TRBJ1-1
size: NA
CDR3: CASSVAVQGTEAFF

V: TRBV11-2
D: NA
J: TRBJ1-4
size: NA
CDR3: CASSLTVPGKLFF

V: TRBV9
D: TRBD1
J: TRBJ1-1
size: NA
CDR3: CASSLRTGMNTEAFF

V: TRBV6-1
D: TRBD1
J: TRBJ1-2
size: NA
CDR3: CASSLGTGTGAYTF

V: TRBV5-5
D: TRBD1
J: TRBJ1-1
size: once
CDR3: CASSWGTGNTEAFF

V: TRBV18
D: NA
J: TRBJ2-7
size: NA
CDR3: CASSPPDGLYEQYF

V: TRBV5-3
D: NA
J: TRBJ1-1
size: NA
CDR3: CARSLLDFSRGWDTEAFF

V: TRBV18
D: NA
J: TRBJ2-3
size: NA
CDR3: CASSPLGGTTSTDTQYF